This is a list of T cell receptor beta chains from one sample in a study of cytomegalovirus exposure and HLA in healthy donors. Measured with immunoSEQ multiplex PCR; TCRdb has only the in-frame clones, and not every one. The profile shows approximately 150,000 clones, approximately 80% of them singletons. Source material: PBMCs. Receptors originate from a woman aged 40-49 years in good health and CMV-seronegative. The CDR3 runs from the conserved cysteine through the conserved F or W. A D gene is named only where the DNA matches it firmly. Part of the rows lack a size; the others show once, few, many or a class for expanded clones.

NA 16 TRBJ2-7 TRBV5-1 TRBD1 CASSLGGQGPAYEQYF TGCGCCAGCAGCTTGGGGGGACAGGGTCCGGCCTACGAGCAGTACTTC
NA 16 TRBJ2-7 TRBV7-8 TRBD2 CASSEGLAGGPYEQYF TGTGCCAGCAGCGAGGGACTAGCGGGAGGGCCGTACGAGCAGTACTTC
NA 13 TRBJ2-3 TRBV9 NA CASSVSPTDTQYF TGTGCCAGCAGCGTGAGTCCCACAGATACGCAGTATTTT
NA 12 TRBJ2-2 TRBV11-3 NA CASSTNTGELFF TGTGCCAGCAGCACAAACACCGGGGAGCTGTTTTTT
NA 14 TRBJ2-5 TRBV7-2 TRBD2 CASSPPGLAVTQYF TGTGCCAGCAGCCCGCCGGGACTAGCAGTGACCCAGTACTTC
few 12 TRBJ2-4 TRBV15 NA CATGVFEDSQYF TGTGCCACCGGAGTATTTGAGGACAGTCAGTACTTC
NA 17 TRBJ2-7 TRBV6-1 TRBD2 CASSEAFQTSGINEQYF TGTGCCAGCAGTGAAGCCTTCCAAACTAGCGGGATAAATGAGCAGTACTTC
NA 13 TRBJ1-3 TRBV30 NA CAWSVLLGNTIYF TGTGCCTGGAGTGTACTTTTGGGAAACACCATATATTTT
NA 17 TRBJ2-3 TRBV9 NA CASSVAGAGQSTDTQYF TGTGCCAGCAGCGTAGCGGGAGCGGGCCAGAGCACAGATACGCAGTATTTT
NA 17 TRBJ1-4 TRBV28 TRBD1 CASTAIRGQGAGEKLFF TGTGCCAGCACAGCGATCCGGGGACAGGGGGCGGGTGAAAAACTGTTTTTT
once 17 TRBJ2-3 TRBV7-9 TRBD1 CASSLSLGTVRTDTQYF TGTGCCAGCAGCTTATCCCTGGGGACAGTCCGCACAGATACGCAGTATTTT
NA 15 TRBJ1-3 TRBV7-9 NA CASSLGDTTGNTIYF TGTGCCAGCAGCTTAGGGGACACAACTGGAAACACCATATATTTT
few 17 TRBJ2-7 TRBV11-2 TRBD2 CASSPGLAGVGDYEQYF TGTGCCAGCAGCCCGGGACTAGCGGGAGTCGGGGACTACGAGCAGTACTTC
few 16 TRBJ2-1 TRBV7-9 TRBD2 CSSSLYGGVASNEQFF TGTTCCAGCAGCTTATACGGGGGGGTAGCTTCGAATGAGCAGTTCTTC
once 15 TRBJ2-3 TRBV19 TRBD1 CASSISRGPADTQYF TGTGCCAGTAGTATATCAAGGGGGCCAGCAGATACGCAGTATTTT
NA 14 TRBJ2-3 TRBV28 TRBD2 CASSLGTNTDTQYF TGTGCCAGCAGTTTAGGGACTAACACAGATACGCAGTATTTT
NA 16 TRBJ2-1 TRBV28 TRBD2 CASSTAGTSASNEQFF TGTGCCAGCAGTACCGCCGGGACTAGCGCGAGCAATGAGCAGTTCTTC
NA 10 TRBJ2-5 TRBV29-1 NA CSVWEETQYF TGCAGCGTTTGGGAGGAGACCCAGTACTTC
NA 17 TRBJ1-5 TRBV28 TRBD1 CASRIPGGPAKVEPQHF TGTGCCAGCAGGATTCCAGGGGGCCCTGCCAAGGTCGAACCCCAGCATTTT
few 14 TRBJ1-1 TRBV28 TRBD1 CASRDRGGNTEAFF TGTGCCAGCAGGGACAGGGGTGGTAACACTGAAGCTTTCTTT
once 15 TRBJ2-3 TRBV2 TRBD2 CASSELAALLDTQYF TGTGCCAGCAGTGAACTAGCGGCCCTCCTAGATACGCAGTATTTT
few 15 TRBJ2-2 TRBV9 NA CASSVDLLAAGELFF TGTGCCAGCAGCGTAGACCTCTTAGCGGCCGGGGAGCTGTTTTTT
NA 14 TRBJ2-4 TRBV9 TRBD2 CATEWGGGKNSQYF TGTGCCACCGAATGGGGGGGAGGGAAAAACAGTCAGTACTTC
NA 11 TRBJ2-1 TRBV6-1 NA CASSGYPRPFF TGTGCCAGCAGTGGATACCCGAGGCCGTTCTTC
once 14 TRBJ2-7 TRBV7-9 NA CSSSPSRRTYEQYF TGTTCCAGCAGCCCGTCTCGGAGGACCTACGAGCAGTACTTC
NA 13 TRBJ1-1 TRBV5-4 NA CASSQEVGTEAFF TGTGCCAGCAGCCAGGAGGTGGGCACTGAAGCTTTCTTT
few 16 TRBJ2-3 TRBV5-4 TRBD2 CASSLKAGGPTDTQYF TGTGCCAGCAGCTTGAAAGCGGGAGGACCCACAGATACGCAGTATTTT
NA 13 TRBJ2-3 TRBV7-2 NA CASRTGGTDTQYF TGTGCCAGCAGGACGGGGGGCACAGATACGCAGTATTTT
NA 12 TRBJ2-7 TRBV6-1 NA CASSEQGYEQYF TGTGCCAGCAGTGAACAGGGCTACGAGCAGTACTTC